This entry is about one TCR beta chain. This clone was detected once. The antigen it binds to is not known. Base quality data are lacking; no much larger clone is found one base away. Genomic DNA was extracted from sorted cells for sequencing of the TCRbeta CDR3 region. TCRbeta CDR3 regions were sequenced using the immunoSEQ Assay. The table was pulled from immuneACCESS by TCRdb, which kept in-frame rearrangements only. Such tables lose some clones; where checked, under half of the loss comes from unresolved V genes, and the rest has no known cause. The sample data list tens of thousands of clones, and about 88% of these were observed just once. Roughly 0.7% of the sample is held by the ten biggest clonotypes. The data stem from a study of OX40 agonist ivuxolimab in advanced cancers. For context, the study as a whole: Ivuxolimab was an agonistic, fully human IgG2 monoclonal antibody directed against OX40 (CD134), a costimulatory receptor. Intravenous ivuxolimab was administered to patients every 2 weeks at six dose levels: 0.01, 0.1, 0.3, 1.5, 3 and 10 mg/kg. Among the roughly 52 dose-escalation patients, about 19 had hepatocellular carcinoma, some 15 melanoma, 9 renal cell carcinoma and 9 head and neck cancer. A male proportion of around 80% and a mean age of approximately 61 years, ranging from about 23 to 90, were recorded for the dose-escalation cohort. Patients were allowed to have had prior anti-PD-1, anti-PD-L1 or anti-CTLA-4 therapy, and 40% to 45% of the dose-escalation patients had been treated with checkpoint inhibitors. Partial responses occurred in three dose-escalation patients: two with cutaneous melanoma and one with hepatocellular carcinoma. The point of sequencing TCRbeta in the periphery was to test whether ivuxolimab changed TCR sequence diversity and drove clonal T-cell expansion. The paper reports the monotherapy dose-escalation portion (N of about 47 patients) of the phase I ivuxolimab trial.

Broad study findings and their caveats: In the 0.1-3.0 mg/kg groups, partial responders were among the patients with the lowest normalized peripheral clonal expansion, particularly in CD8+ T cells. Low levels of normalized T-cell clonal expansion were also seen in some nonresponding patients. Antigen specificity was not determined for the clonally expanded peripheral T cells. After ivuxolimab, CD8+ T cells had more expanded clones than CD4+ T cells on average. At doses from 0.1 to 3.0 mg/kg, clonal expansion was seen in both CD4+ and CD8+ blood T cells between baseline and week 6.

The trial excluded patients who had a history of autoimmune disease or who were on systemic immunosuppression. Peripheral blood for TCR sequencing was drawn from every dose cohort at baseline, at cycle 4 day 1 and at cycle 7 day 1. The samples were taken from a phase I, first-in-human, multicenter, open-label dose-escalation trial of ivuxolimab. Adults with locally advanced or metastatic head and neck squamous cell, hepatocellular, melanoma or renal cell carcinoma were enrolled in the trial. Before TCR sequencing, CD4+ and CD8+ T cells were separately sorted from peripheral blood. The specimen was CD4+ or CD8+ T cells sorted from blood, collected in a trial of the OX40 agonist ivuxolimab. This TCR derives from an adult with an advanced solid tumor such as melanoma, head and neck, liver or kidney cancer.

The sequence in DNA is TGTGCCAGCATCGCACAGGGGAACTATGGCTACACCTTC. This sequence encodes CASIAQGNYGYTF. Rearrangement joined TRBV28 to TRBJ1-2; the central 7 bases match TRBD1. Inclusive of the bounding cysteine and phenylalanine, the CDR3 is 13 residues long. The sequence is cut down to CDR3 DNA, 39 bases in frame from base 1. Trimming takes 7 bases off V and 2 bases off J; junction bases not matched to a gene: 4. Via the germline V gene, CDR1 is MDHEN and CDR2 SYDVKM.